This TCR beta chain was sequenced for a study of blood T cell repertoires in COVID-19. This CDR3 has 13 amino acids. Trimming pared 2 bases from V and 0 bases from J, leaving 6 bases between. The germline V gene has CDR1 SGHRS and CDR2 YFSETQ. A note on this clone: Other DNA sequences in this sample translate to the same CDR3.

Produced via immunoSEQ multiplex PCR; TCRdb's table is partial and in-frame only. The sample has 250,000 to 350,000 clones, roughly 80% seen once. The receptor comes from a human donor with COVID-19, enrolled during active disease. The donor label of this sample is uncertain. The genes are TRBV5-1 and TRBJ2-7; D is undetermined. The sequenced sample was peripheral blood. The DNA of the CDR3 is TGCGCCAGCAGCTTTCCGAGCTCCTACGAGCAGTACTTC. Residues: CASSFPSSYEQYF.